The source of this T cell receptor (beta chain) is a study of tissue T cells after allogeneic stem cell transplantation. Notes on this clone: What it recognizes is unknown. The gene names given are mouse names.

Study-wide results and caveats: Within patients, tissue anatomy strongly shaped TCR repertoire composition. Motif-based clustering found tissue-specific repertoire signatures shared across patients, though few clones were shared.

This table comes from immunoSEQ multiplex PCR, and its TCRdb copy is limited to in-frame clones, with some not included. This table has fewer than 20,000 clones, just over 70% appearing once. The sequence came from a female BALB/c mouse in good health. The strain's MHC type: H2-d. The specimen was spleen.

The sequenced CDR3 bases are TGTGCCAGCAGTGAACCAGGGGGCAACACAGAAGTCTTC. Translation: CASSEPGGNTEVF. The CDR3 as a whole reads CASSEPGGNTEVFF. V and J are TRBV13-1 and TRBJ1-1; 8 bases are shared with TRBD1. From the germline J gene comes the end of the CDR3, since the read stops 1 residue before it. V shed 2 bases and J 2 bases; nucleotides not matched to a gene: 2. Germline V lookup: CDR1 NSHNY, CDR2 SYGAGN. The CDR3 length is 14 residues.